Reported below is one T cell receptor beta chain. This entry is derived from a study of blood T cell repertoires in COVID-19. In the study overall: Donors in the United States, Italy and Spain gave samples during acute or convalescent COVID-19. Sources were T cells, B-cell-depleted T cells, or PBMCs; the material itself was cDNA or gDNA.

As processed by the authors: Estimation of nucleated cell counts relied on the amplification of reference gene primers. The assay was immunoSEQ multiplex PCR, and TCRdb's table has in-frame clones only and misses some. The V and J calls and clone size are taken from that table; D and trimming were inferred from the DNA. The table records under 70,000 clones, around 90% of them present only once. This receptor was identified in an elderly man with acute or convalescent COVID-19. The material sequenced was peripheral blood.

The CDR3 coding sequence is TGTGCCAGTAAGAGTCAGGGGGGAAAAGAGACCCAGTACTTC. It specifies CASKSQGGKETQYF. The chain uses TRBV19 and TRBJ2-5; a weak D match, TRBD1 (7 bases). Trimming left V 7 bases short and J 3 bases short, with 15 bases between. CDR1 and CDR2 from the germline V gene are LNHDA and SQIVND (reference sequence). The CDR3 is 14 residues long.